This T cell receptor beta chain stems from a study of OX40 agonist ivuxolimab in advanced cancers. Background on the study: At 0.01 to 10 mg/kg, ivuxolimab was administered intravenously to patients every 2 weeks. Every patient in dose escalation had hepatocellular carcinoma, melanoma, renal cell or head and neck cancer.

Here immunoSEQ multiplex PCR was the method, and the copy in TCRdb shows in-frame clones only, minus some. The sample holds roughly 92,000 clones; around 90% are singletons and the top ten take 3% to 4%. Peripheral blood came from all dose cohorts at three timepoints. A remark on this clone: What it binds is unknown.

Study-level points and caveats: In the 0.1-3.0 mg/kg groups, partial responders showed among the lowest expansion.

CDR1 GTSNPN and CDR2 SVGIG come from the germline V gene (reference sequence). The CDR3 totals 16 residues. Unmatched junction bases numbered 9, after V lost 2 bases and J lost 5 bases. This specimen consisted of CD4+ or CD8+ T cells sorted from blood, obtained in a trial of the OX40 agonist ivuxolimab. This TCR was sampled from an adult with an advanced solid tumor such as melanoma, head and neck, liver or kidney cancer. The gene calls are TRBV30 and TRBJ2-5, with 12 bases matching TRBD2. The CDR3 region has the DNA TGTGCCTGGAGTTTTTCTAGCGGGGGGGCGAGGGAGACCCAGTACTTC. Its protein is CAWSFSSGGARETQYF.